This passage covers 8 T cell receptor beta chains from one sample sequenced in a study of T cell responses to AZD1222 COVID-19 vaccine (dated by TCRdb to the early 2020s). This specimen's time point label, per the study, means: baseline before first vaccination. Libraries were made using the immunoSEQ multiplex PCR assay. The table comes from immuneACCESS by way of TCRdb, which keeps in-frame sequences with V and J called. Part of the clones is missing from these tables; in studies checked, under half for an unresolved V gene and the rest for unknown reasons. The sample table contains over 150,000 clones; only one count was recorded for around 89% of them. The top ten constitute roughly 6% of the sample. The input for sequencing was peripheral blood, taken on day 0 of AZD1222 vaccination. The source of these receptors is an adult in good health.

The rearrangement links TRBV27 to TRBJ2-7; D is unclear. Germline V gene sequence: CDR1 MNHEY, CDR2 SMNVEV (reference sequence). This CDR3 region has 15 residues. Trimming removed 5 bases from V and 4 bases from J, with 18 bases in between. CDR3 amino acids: CASSKDLGRLYEQYF. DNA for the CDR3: TGTGCCAGCAGTAAAGATTTGGGCAGGCTGTACGAGCAGTACTTC.

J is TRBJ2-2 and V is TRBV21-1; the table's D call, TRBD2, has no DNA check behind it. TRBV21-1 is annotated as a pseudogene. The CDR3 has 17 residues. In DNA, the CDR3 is TGTGCCAGCAGCAAAGAAACGGGACTGGAGAACACCGGGGAGCTGTTTTTT. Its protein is CASSKETGLENTGELFF.

The CDR3 is CASRVNLYSNQPQHF. The CDR3, as DNA: TGTGCCAGCAGGGTGAACTTATATAGCAATCAGCCCCAGCATTTT. V usage is TRBV27 and J usage is TRBJ1-5; no reliable D call. This CDR3 comprises 15 residues. V lost 6 bases to trimming and J lost 0 bases, with 12 bases between them. Germline V gene sequence: CDR1 MNHEY, CDR2 SMNVEV (reference sequence).

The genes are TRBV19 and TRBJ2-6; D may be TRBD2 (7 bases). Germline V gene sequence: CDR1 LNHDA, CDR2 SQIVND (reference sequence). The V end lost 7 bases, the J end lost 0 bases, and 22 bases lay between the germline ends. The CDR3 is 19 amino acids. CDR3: CASTTGGRLSRSGANVLTF. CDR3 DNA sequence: TGTGCCAGTACGACCGGGGGGCGCCTTAGCCGCTCTGGGGCCAACGTCCTGACTTTC.

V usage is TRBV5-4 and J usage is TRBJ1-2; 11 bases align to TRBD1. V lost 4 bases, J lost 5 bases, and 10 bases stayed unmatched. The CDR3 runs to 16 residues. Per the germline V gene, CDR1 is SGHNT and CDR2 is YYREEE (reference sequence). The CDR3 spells CASSPDRGHLTYGYTF. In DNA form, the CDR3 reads TGTGCCAGCAGCCCGGACAGGGGGCACTTAACTTATGGCTACACCTTC.

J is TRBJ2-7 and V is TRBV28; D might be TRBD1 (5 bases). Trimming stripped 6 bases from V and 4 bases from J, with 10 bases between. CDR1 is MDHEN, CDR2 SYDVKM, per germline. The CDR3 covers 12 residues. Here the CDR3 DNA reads TGTGCCAGCAGGCAGGGCCAATACGAGCAGTACTTC. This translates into CASRQGQYEQYF.

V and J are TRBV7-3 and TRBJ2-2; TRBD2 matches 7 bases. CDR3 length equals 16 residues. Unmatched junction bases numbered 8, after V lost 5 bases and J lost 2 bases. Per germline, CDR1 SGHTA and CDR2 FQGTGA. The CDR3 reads CASSLNGGSNTGELFF. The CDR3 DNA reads TGTGCCAGCAGCCTGAATGGCGGGAGTAACACCGGGGAGCTGTTTTTT.

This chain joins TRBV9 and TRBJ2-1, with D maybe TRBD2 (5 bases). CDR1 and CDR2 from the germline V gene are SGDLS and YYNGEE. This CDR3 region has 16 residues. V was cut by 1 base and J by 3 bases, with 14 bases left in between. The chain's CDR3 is CASSVPESGNYNEQFF. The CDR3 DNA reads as TGTGCCAGCAGCGTACCCGAGAGCGGCAACTACAATGAGCAGTTCTTC.